This T cell receptor beta chain originates from a study of blood T cell repertoires in COVID-19. For the study at large: Sites across the United States, Italy and Spain contributed samples from acute and convalescent COVID-19. In each case, the material was cDNA or gDNA derived from T cells, B-cell-depleted T cells, or PBMCs.

V dropped 4 bases and J dropped 7 bases, with 14 bases sitting between them. CDR3 length equals 14 residues. Germline CDR1 reads MNHEY; CDR2 reads SVGAGI. Original methodology: Amplification of reference gene primers was used by the study to estimate nucleated cell counts. Produced via immunoSEQ multiplex PCR; TCRdb's table is partial and in-frame only. D and trimming were read from the DNA, whereas the V and J calls and clone size are those reported in that table. The repertoire holds under 200,000 clones, with 82% as singletons. The sample comprised PBMCs or T cells enriched from blood (not recorded which). This receptor was taken from a man aged 55 to 69 who had recovered from COVID-19. The chain couples TRBV6-5 to TRBJ2-1, with a tentative D call TRBD2 (5 bases). The CDR3 is CASSSRAEENEQFF. CDR3 nucleotides: TGTGCCAGCAGTTCGAGGGCGGAGGAAAATGAGCAGTTCTTC.